This T cell receptor (beta chain) was profiled in a study of blood T cell repertoires in COVID-19. Turning to the study itself: Nucleic acid was either cDNA or gDNA, and it came from T cells, B-cell-depleted T cells, or PBMCs.

The CDR3 is made up of 14 amino acids. J lost 5 bases, V lost 6 bases, and 6 bases had no gene match. Per the germline V gene, CDR1 is MDHEN and CDR2 is SYDVKM. Per the original methods: Reference gene primer amplification gave estimated nucleated cell counts. Method: immunoSEQ multiplex PCR; TCRdb's copy keeps in-frame clones and lacks some. V and J calls and clone size follow that table, whereas D and trimming were derived from the DNA. The sample has approximately 4,000 clones, 70% to 80% seen once. The sequenced material came from peripheral blood. The V call is TRBV28, the J call TRBJ2-2; 7 bases are a match to TRBD2. This clonotype was obtained from a human donor with active or convalescent COVID-19. The donor label of this sample is uncertain. The CDR3 spells CASRGGPGTGELFF. The CDR3 nucleotides are TGTGCCAGCAGGGGAGGGCCGGGGACCGGGGAGCTGTTTTTT. Full variable domain (outside the CDR3, taken from reference TRBV28 and TRBJ2-2): DVKVTQSSRYLVKRTGEKVFLECVQDMDHENMFWYRQDPGLGLRLIYFSYDVKMKEKGDIPEGYSVSREKKERFSLILESASTNQTSMYLCASRGGPGTGELFFGEGSRLTVL.